The clone carrying this T cell receptor (beta chain) has only a few counts. Its target is not known. With 0 bases removed from V and 2 bases from J, the gap between germline ends came to 11 bases. CDR3 length: 16 amino acids. CDR1 and CDR2 (germline): LGHNA, YNFKEQ. These data come from a study of blood T cells in healthy people across ages. Study results and caveats: There was a strong correlation between TCR beta diversity and naive T cell percentage. Per-million-T-cell TCR beta diversity fell roughly linearly with age.

A second PCR of 7 to 11 cycles used a sample-barcoded 5' primer and a J-beta primer mix. Any given sample supplied a minimum of 3 million CDR3-containing paired-end reads. Each CDR3 protein is one row after TCRdb ran MiXCR on the 5' RACE reads. This sample has fewer than 2,000,000 distinct CDR3 sequences, with roughly 32% found just once. Source material: blood. V is TRBV4-2 and J is TRBJ2-1; a weak D match, TRBD2 (5 bases). This receptor was taken from a woman in her thirties in good health. The CDR3 here is CASSQDGLATYNEQFF. CDR3 DNA: TGTGCCAGCAGCCAAGATGGGCTAGCAACCTACAATGAGCAGTTCTTC.